The TCR beta chain under discussion was sequenced for a study of blood T cell repertoires in COVID-19. Study overall: The study drew acute and convalescent COVID-19 samples from the United States, Italy and Spain. PBMCs, B-cell-depleted T cells, or T cells were the source of the cDNA or gDNA that made up the material.

The study drew participants aged about 18 to 89 years from under 30 US areas. Participant-reported clinical history was the basis for cohort assignment. Profiled with immunoSEQ multiplex PCR; TCRdb holds only in-frame clones, not every one. There are 300,000 to 400,000 clones in the sample; around 86% occur only once, and about 4% lies in the top ten. Specimen: PBMCs or T cells enriched from blood (not recorded which). The TCR sequence derives from a woman in her thirties or forties with acute COVID-19.

The CDR3 nucleotides read TGTGCCAGCACCATACAGGGGATCAAGAACGAGCAGTACTTC. Protein product: CASTIQGIKNEQYF. The gene calls are TRBV5-4 and TRBJ2-7, with 7 bases matching TRBD1. The V gene's germline CDR1 is SGHNT and CDR2 YYREEE (reference sequence). The CDR3 sequence is 14 residues long. J gave up 5 bases and V 6 bases, and 11 bases lay outside the gene matches.